This TCR beta chain derives from a study of cytomegalovirus exposure and HLA in healthy donors. Regarding this clone: What it binds is unknown.

CDR3 length equals 15 residues. CDR1 is SGHNT, CDR2 YYREEE, per germline (reference sequence). V lost 0 bases, J lost 5 bases, and 14 bases lay in between. Vbeta (60) and Jbeta (13) primers were used in the PCR. Here immunoSEQ multiplex PCR was the method, and the copy in TCRdb shows in-frame clones only, minus some. The data show more than 250,000 clones, around nine tenths seen once. Study conclusions and caveats: More clonal expansion characterized HLA-associated TCR beta chains than equally common others in a later analysis.

This TCR derives from a woman aged 18-29 years in good health and CMV-seronegative. Sequencing was done on a sample of PBMCs. V and J are TRBV5-4 and TRBJ1-1; D is unresolved. CDR3 in amino acids: CASSLVTATRTEAFF. The CDR3 bases are TGTGCCAGCAGCTTGGTAACAGCAACCCGGACTGAAGCTTTCTTT. Full variable domain (rest looked up from reference TRBV5-4 and TRBJ1-1): ETGVTQSPTHLIKTRGQQVTLRCSSQSGHNTVSWYQQALGQGPQFIFQYYREEENGRGNFPPRFSGLQFPNYSSELNVNALELDDSALYLCASSLVTATRTEAFFGQGTRLTVV.